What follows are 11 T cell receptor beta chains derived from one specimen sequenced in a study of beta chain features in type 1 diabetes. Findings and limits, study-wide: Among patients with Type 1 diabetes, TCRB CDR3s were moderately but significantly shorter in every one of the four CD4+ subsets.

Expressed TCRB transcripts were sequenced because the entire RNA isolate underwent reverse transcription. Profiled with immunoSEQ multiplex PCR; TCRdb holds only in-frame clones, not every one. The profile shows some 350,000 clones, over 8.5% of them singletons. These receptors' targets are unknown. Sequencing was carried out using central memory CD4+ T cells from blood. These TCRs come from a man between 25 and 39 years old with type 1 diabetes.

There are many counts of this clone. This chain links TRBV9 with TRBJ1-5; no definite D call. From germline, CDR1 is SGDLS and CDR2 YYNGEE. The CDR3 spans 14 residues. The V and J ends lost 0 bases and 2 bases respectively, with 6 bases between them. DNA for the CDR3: TGTGCCAGCAGCGTAGGGTTTGGCAATCAGCCCCAGCATTTT. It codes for CASSVGFGNQPQHF.

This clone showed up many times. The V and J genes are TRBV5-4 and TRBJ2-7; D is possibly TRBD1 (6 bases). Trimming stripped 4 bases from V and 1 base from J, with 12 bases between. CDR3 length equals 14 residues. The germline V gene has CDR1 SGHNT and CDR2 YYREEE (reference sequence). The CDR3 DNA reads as TGTGCCAGCAGCGCCAAGGACAGTTCCTACGAGCAGTACTTC. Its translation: CASSAKDSSYEQYF.

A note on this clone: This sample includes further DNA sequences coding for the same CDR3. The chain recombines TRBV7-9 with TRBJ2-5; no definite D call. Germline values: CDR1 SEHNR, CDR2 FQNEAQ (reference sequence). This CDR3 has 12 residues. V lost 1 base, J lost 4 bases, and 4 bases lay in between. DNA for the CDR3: TGTGCCAGCAGCTTAGAGAGAGAGACCCAGTACTTC. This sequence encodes CASSLERETQYF.

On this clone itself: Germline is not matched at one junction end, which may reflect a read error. CDR3 amino acids: CASIWSTGVDTEAFF. CDR3 in DNA: TGTGCCAGCATTTGGAGCACAGGGGTAGACACCGAAGCTTTCTTT. This chain connects TRBV27 to TRBJ1-1, with TRBD1 identical over 7 bases. The CDR3 runs 15 residues. Germline CDR1 and CDR2: MNHEY and SMNVEV (reference sequence).

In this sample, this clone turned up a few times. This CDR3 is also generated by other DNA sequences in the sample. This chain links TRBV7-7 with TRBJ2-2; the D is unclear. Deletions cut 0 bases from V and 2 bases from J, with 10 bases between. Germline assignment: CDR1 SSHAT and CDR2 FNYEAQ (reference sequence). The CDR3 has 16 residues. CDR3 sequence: CASSLAGGSNTGELFF. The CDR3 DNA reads TGTGCCAGCAGCTTAGCAGGCGGTTCAAACACCGGGGAGCTGTTTTTT. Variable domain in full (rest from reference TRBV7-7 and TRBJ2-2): GAGVSQSPRYKVTKRGQDVTLRCDPISSHATLYWYQQALGQGPEFLTYFNYEAQPDKSGLPSDRFSAERPEGSISTLTIQRTEQRDSAMYRCASSLAGGSNTGELFFGEGSRLTVL.

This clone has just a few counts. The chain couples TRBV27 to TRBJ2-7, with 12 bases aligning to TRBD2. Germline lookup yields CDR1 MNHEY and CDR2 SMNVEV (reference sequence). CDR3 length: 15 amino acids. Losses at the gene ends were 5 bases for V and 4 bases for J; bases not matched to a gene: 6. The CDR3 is CASSRTSGEGYEQYF. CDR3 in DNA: TGTGCCAGCAGTCGGACTAGCGGGGAAGGATACGAGCAGTACTTC.

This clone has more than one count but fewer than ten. The CDR3 sequence is CASSEKQGRNQETQYF. The CDR3 DNA is TGTGCCAGCAGTGAAAAACAGGGGCGGAACCAAGAGACCCAGTACTTC. J is TRBJ2-5 and V is TRBV6-1; 7 bases fit TRBD1. V shed 2 bases and J 0 bases; nucleotides not matched to a gene: 6. The CDR3 has 16 amino acids. Germline V CDR1 and CDR2: MNHNS, SASEGT.

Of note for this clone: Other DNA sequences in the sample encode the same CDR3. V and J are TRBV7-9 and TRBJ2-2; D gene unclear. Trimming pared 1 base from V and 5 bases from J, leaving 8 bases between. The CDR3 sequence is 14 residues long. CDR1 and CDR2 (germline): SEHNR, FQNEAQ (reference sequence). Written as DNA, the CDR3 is TGTGCCAGCAGCTTAGGGTCGGCAACCGGGGAGCTGTTTTTT. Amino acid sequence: CASSLGSATGELFF. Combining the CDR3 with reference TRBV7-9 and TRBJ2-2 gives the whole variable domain DTGVSQNPRHKITKRGQNVTFRCDPISEHNRLYWYRQTLGQGPEFLTYFQNEAQLEKSRLLSDRFSAERPKGSFSTLEIQRTEQGDSAMYLCASSLGSATGELFFGEGSRLTVL.

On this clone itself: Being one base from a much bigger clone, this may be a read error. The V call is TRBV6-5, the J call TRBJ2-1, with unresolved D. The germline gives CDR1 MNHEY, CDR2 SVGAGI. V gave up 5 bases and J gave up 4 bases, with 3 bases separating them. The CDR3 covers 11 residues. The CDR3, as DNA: TGTGCCAGCAGTGTTTACAATGAGCAGTTCTTC. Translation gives CASSVYNEQFF.

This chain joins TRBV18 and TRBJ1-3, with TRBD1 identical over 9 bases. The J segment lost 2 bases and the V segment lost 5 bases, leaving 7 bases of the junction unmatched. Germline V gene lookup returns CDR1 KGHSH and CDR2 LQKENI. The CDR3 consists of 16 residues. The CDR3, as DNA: TGTGCCAGCTCAGGTACCGGGACAGGGACTGGAAACACCATATATTTT. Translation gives CASSGTGTGTGNTIYF. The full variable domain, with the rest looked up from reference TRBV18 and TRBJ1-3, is NAGVMQNPRHLVRRRGQEARLRCSPMKGHSHVYWYRQLPEEGLKFMVYLQKENIIDESGMPKERFSAEFPKEGPSILRIQQVVRGDSAAYFCASSGTGTGTGNTIYFGEGSWLTVV.

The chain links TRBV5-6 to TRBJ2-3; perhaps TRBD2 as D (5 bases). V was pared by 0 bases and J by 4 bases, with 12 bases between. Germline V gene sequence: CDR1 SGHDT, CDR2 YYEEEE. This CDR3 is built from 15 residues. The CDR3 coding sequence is TGTGCCAGCAGCTTGGTCGGGCGGGCTGCAGATACGCAGTATTTT. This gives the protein CASSLVGRAADTQYF.